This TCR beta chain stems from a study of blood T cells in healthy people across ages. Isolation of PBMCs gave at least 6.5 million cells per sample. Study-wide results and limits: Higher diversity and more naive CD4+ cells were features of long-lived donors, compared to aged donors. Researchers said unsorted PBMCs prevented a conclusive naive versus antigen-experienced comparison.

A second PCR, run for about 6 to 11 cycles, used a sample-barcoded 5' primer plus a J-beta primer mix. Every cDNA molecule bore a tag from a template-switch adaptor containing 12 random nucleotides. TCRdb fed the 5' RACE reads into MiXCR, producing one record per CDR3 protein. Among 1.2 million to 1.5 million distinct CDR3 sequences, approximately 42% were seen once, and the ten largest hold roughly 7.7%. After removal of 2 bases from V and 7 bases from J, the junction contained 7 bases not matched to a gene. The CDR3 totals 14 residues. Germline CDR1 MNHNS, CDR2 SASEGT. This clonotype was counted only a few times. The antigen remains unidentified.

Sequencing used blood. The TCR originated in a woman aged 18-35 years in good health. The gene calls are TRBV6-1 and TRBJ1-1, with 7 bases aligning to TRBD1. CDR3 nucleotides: TGTGCCAGCAGTGAAAGACGGGCAGGGGGTGAAGCTTTCTTT. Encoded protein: CASSERRAGGEAFF.